The clone carrying this T cell receptor (beta chain) was observed once. This sample was taken from a study of T cell changes during pregnancy in multiple sclerosis. The length of the CDR3 is 11 residues. In germline, CDR1 is GTSNPN, CDR2 SVGIG (reference sequence). Assay: immunoSEQ multiplex PCR; the TCRdb copy retains only in-frame clones and omits some. The sample holds tens of thousands of clones, approximately 90% seen once. This receptor was taken from a female donor in good health, enrolled as a control in a pregnancy study. The sequenced sample was CD4+ T cells from peripheral blood mononuclear cells, obtained in the second trimester of pregnancy. The chain couples TRBV30 to TRBJ1-1; possibly TRBD1 for D (5 bases). The CDR3 DNA reads TGTAGCGGGGCTCGGAACACTGAAGCTTTCTTT. Protein product: CSGARNTEAFF.